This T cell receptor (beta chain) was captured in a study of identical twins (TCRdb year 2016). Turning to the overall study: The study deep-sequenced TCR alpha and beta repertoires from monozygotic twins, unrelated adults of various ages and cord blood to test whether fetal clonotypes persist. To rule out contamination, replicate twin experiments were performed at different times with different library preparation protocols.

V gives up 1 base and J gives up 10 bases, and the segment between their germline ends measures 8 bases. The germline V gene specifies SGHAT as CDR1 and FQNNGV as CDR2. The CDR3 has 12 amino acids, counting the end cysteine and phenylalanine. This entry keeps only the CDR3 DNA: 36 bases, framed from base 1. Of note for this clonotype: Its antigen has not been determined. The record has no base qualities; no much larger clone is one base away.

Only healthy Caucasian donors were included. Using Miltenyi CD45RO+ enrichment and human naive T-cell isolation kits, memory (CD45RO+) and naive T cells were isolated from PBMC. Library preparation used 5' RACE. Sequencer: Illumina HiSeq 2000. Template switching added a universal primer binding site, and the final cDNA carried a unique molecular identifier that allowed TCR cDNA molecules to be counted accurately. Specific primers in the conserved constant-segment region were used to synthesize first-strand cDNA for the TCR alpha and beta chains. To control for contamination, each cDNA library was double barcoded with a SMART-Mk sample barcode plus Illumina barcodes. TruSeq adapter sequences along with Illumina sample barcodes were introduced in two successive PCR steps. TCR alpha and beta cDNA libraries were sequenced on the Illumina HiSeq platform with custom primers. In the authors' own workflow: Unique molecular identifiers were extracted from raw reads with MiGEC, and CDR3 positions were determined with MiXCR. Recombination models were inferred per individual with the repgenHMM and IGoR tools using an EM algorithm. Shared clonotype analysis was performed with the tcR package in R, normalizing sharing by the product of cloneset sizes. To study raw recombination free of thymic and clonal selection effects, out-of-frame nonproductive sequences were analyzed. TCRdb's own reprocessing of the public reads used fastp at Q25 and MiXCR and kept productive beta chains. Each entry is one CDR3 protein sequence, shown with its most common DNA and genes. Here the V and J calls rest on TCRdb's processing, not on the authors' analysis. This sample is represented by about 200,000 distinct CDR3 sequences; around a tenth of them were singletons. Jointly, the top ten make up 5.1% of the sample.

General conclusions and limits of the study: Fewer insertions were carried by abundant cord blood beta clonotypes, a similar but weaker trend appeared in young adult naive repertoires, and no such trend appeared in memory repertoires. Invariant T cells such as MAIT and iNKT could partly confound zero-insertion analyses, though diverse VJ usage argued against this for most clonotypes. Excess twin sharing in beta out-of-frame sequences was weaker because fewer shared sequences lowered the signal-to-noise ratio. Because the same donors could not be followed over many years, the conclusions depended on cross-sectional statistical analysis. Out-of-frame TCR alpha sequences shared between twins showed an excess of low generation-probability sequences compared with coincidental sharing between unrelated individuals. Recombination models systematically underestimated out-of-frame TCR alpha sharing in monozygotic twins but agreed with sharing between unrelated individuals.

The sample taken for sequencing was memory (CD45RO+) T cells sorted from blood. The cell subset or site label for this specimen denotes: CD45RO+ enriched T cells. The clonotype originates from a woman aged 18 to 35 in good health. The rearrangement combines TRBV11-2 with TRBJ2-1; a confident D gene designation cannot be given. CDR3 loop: CASSLGEAEQFF. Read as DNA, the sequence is TGTGCCAGCAGCTTAGGAGAGGCCGAGCAGTTCTTC. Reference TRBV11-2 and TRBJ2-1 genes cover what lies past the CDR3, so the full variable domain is EAGVAQSPRYKIIEKRQSVAFWCNPISGHATLYWYQQILGQGPKLLIQFQNNGVVDDSQLPKDRFSAERLKGVDSTLKIQPAKLEDSAVYLCASSLGEAEQFFGPGTRLTVL.